This T cell receptor beta chain was observed in a study of blood T cell repertoires in COVID-19. At the level of the study: Samples of COVID-19 (acute and convalescent) were obtained from the United States, Italy and Spain. T cells, B-cell-depleted T cells, or PBMCs supplied cDNA or gDNA.

In the original processing: Estimation of nucleated cell counts was performed using reference gene primer amplification. Generated by immunoSEQ multiplex PCR, the TCRdb table keeps only in-frame clones and is missing some. V, J and clone size are those of that table, while D and trimming were read from the DNA. The sample has 130,000 to 150,000 clones; roughly 87% are singletons. CDR1 is MNHEY and CDR2 is SMNVEV in the germline V gene (reference sequence). The CDR3 sequence is 13 residues long. The V gene end was trimmed by 6 bases and the J gene end by 4 bases; junction bases not matched to a gene: 4.

This TCR came from a human donor in a cohort sampled during active COVID-19. Material for sequencing was peripheral blood. The V call is TRBV27, the J call TRBJ1-1, with 8 bases fitting TRBD1. Here the CDR3 DNA reads TGTGCCAGCAGCGACAGGGGACCCACTGAAGCTTTCTTT. It codes for CASSDRGPTEAFF.